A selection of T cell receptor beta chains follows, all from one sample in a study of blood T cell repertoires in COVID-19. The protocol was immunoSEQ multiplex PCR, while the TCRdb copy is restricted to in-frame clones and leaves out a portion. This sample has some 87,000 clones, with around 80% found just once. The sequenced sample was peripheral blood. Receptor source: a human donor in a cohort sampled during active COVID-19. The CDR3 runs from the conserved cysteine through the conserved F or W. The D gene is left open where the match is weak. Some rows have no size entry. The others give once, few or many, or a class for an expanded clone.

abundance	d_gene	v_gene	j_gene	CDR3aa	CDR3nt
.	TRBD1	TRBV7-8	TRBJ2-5	CASSLGQGVETQYF	TGTGCCAGCAGCTTAGGACAGGGCGTGGAGACCCAGTACTTC
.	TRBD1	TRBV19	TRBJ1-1	CASVSDRRNTEAFF	TGTGCCAGCGTATCGGACAGGCGGAACACTGAAGCTTTCTTT
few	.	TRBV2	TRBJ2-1	CASGGRNEQFF	TGTGCCAGCGGAGGGCGGAATGAGCAGTTCTTC
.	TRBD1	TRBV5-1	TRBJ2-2	CASSLGQGGTGELFF	TGCGCCAGCAGCTTGGGACAGGGTGGCACCGGGGAGCTGTTTTTT
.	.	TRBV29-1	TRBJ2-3	CSVRGNLADTQYF	TGCAGCGTTCGCGGAAACCTTGCAGATACGCAGTATTTT
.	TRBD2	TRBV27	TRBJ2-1	CASSSKGLAGGRNEQFF	TGTGCCAGCAGTTCCAAGGGACTAGCGGGGGGTCGCAATGAGCAGTTCTTC
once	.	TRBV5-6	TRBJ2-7	CASSRRDTYEQYF	TGTGCCAGCAGCCGTCGGGACACCTACGAGCAGTACTTC
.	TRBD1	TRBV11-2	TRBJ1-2	CASSLGDRGPLGYTF	TGTGCCAGCAGCTTAGGGGACAGGGGACCCTTGGGCTACACCTTC
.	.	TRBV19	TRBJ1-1	CASSTGTLHIEAFF	TGTGCCAGTAGTACCGGGACACTTCATATTGAAGCTTTCTTT
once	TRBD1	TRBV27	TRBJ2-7	CASSLLGQNSYEQYF	TGTGCCAGCAGTTTACTGGGACAGAACTCCTACGAGCAGTACTTC
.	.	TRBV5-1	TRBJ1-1	CASSPPGRADTEAFF	TGCGCCAGCAGCCCCCCAGGGAGGGCGGACACTGAAGCTTTCTTT
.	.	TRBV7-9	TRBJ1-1	CASSLAKAGTEAFF	TGTGCCAGCAGCTTAGCCAAGGCGGGCACTGAAGCTTTCTTT
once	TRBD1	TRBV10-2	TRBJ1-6	CASSESTGGGSPLHF	TGCGCCAGCAGTGAGTCAACAGGGGGGGGTTCACCCCTCCACTTT
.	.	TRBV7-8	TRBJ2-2	CASSLAGTNTGELFF	TGTGCCAGCAGCTTAGCGGGGACAAACACCGGGGAGCTGTTTTTT
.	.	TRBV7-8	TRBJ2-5	CASSPNGGLARETQYF	TGTGCCAGCAGCCCAAATGGAGGCCTCGCACGGGAGACCCAGTACTTC
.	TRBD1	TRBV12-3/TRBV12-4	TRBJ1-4	CASTGEPNEKLFF	TGTGCCTCTACAGGGGAGCCTAATGAAAAACTGTTTTTT
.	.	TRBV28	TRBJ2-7	CASSTGLPYEQYF	TGTGCCAGCAGCACTGGACTACCCTACGAGCAGTACTTC
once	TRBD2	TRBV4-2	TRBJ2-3	CASSPPREGFADTQYF	TGTGCCAGCAGCCCGCCGCGGGAGGGATTCGCAGATACGCAGTATTTT
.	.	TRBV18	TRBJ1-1	CASSPREQGIGTEAFF	TGTGCCAGCTCACCCCGTGAGCAGGGGATCGGCACTGAAGCTTTCTTT
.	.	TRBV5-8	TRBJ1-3	CASSFGQGNTIYF	TGTGCCAGCAGCTTTGGACAGGGAAACACCATATATTTT
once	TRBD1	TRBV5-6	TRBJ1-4	CASSRGTGKTNEKLFF	TGTGCCAGCAGCCGGGGGACAGGAAAAACTAATGAAAAACTGTTTTTT
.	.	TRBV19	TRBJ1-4	CASSKVRGEKLFF	TGTGCCAGTAGTAAAGTCCGGGGGGAAAAACTGTTTTTT
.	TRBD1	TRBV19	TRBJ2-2	CASSIGQQGTGELFF	TGTGCCAGTAGTATAGGACAACAGGGGACCGGGGAGCTGTTTTTT
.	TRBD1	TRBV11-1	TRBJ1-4	CASSLPDRGGEKLFF	TGTGCCAGCAGCTTACCGGACAGGGGCGGTGAAAAACTGTTTTTT
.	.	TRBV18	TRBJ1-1	CASSQGQNTEAFF	TGTGCCAGCTCACAGGGACAGAACACTGAAGCTTTCTTT
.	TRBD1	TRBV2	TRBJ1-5	CASSADRGSNQPQHF	TGTGCCAGCAGTGCCGACAGGGGAAGCAATCAGCCCCAGCATTTT
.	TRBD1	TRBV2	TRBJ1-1	CASSRQGPMNTEAFF	TGTGCCAGCAGTCGACAGGGCCCCATGAACACTGAAGCTTTCTTT
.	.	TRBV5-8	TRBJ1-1	CASSFVRSTIGSEAFF	TGTGCCAGCAGCTTTGTCAGGTCCACGATCGGATCTGAAGCTTTCTTT
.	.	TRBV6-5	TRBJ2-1	CASNRGGSSYNEQFF	TGTGCCAGCAATAGGGGGGGGAGCTCCTACAATGAGCAGTTCTTC
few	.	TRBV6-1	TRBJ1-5	CASSEASWGRDQPQHF	TGTGCCAGCAGTGAAGCGAGTTGGGGGCGAGATCAGCCCCAGCATTTT
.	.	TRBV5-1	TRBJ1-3	CASSLGTGSTGNTIYF	TGCGCCAGCAGCTTGGGCACAGGGTCTACTGGAAACACCATATATTTT
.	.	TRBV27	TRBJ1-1	CASSWHMGMNTEAFF	TGTGCCAGCAGTTGGCACATGGGCATGAACACTGAAGCTTTCTTT
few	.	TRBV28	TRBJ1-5	CASSFSGASQPQHF	TGTGCCAGCAGTTTCAGCGGAGCGTCTCAGCCCCAGCATTTT
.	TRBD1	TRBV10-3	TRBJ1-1	CAISEIGGHTVNTEAFF	TGTGCCATCAGTGAAATAGGGGGCCACACTGTGAACACTGAAGCTTTCTTT
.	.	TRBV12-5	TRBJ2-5	CASGTGLLETQYF	TGTGCTAGTGGTACTGGACTTCTGGAGACCCAGTACTTC